Below, 3 T cell receptor beta chains from the same sample are listed, as sequenced in a study of T cell responses to AZD1222 COVID-19 vaccine (dated by TCRdb to the early 2020s). Library prep was done by the immunoSEQ multiplex PCR assay. TCRdb provides this immuneACCESS table in a form limited to in-frame rearrangements. Some clones are lacking; in checked studies, under half of them reflect an unresolved V gene, and why the rest are absent is not known. Recorded for this sample are 100,000 or so clones; 85% to 90% of them occurred a single time. The ten largest clonotypes hold around 4% of the sample. Explained via the paper, the time point label denotes: baseline before first vaccination. Sample: peripheral blood, taken on day 0 of AZD1222 vaccination. The source is an adult in good health.

This clone was observed a handful of times. V gene TRBV2 combines with J gene TRBJ2-1; 7 bases map to TRBD2. The CDR3 spans 14 residues. Germline CDR1 is SNHLY and CDR2 is FYNNEI. The V segment lost 2 bases and the J segment 7 bases; nucleotides outside the gene matches: 5. The CDR3 spells CASSEWGGDNEQFF. Written as DNA, the CDR3 is TGTGCCAGCAGTGAATGGGGGGGTGATAATGAGCAGTTCTTC.

This chain links TRBV5-1 with TRBJ1-3, with TRBD1 matching 8 bases. CDR3 size: 14 residues. With 0 bases clipped from V and 6 bases from J, the junction kept 2 bases outside the gene matches. Germline-derived CDR1 and CDR2 are SGHRS and YFSETQ. CDR3 in amino acids: CASSLGQGLNTIYF. CDR3 DNA: TGCGCCAGCAGCTTGGGACAGGGGCTAAACACCATATATTTT. Complete variable domain (other parts from reference TRBV5-1 and TRBJ1-3): KAGVTQTPRYLIKTRGQQVTLSCSPISGHRSVSWYQQTPGQGLQFLFEYFSETQRNKGNFPGRFSGRQFSNSRSEMNVSTLELGDSALYLCASSLGQGLNTIYFGEGSWLTVV.

The V call is TRBV9, the J call TRBJ2-1; D is undetermined. Trimming stripped 0 bases from V and 4 bases from J, with 20 bases between. The germline V gene encodes CDR1 SGDLS and CDR2 YYNGEE. The CDR3 is made up of 18 amino acids. This CDR3 reads CASSVGRLRSPTYNEQFF. CDR3 coding DNA: TGTGCCAGCAGCGTAGGGCGGCTCCGATCCCCCACATACAATGAGCAGTTCTTC.